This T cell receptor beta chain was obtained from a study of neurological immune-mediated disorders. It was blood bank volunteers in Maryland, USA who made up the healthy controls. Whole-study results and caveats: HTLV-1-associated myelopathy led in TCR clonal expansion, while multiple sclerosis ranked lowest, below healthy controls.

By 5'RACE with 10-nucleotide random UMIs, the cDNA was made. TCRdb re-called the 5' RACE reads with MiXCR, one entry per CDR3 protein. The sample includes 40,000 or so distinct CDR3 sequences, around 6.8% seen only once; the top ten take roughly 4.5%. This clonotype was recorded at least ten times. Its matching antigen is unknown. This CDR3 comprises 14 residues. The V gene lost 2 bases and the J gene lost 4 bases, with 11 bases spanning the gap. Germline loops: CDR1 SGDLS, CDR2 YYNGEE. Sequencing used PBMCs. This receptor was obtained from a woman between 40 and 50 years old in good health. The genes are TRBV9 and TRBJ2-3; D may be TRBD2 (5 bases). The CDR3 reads CASSVGLLADTQYF. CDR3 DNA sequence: TGTGCCAGCAGCGTTGGACTGTTAGCAGATACGCAGTATTTT.